A selection of T cell receptor beta chains follows, all from one sample in a study of cytomegalovirus exposure and HLA in healthy donors. Profiled with immunoSEQ multiplex PCR; TCRdb holds only in-frame clones, not every one. The table lists just under 250,000 clones, 82% of them singletons. The sample consisted of PBMCs. Source of these receptors: a woman aged 40 to 49 in good health and CMV-seropositive. Each CDR3 is given with its conserved first and last residue. Each record gives: CDR3 DNA, CDR3 protein, D gene, V gene, J gene, clone size. A D gene is named only where the DNA matches it firmly. Part of the rows lack a size; the others show once, few, many or a class for expanded clones.

TGTGCCAGCTCACCCTTGGACAGAAAAGTTAACTATGGCTACACCTTC	CASSPLDRKVNYGYTF	NA	TRBV18	TRBJ1-2	NA
TGCAGCACGGGAACCAGGGGGCACTCCTACGAGCAGTACTTC	CSTGTRGHSYEQYF	TRBD1	TRBV29-1	TRBJ2-7	few
TGCAGCGTTGTAGGGGCCAGGGAGCAGTACTTC	CSVVGAREQYF	NA	TRBV29-1	TRBJ2-7	NA
TGCGCCAGCAGCGTACAGGGGGGTACCTACGAGCAGTACTTC	CASSVQGGTYEQYF	TRBD1	TRBV5-1	TRBJ2-7	NA
TGTGCCAGCAGGGACAGGGGGAACGGAAACACCATATATTTT	CASRDRGNGNTIYF	TRBD1	TRBV27	TRBJ1-3	NA
TGTGCCAGCAGCTTCGGACGGGGTGAAAAACTGTTTTTT	CASSFGRGEKLFF	NA	TRBV7-2	TRBJ1-4	NA
TGTGCCAGCAGAGGACTCCAGGGGGCGAACGAGCAGTACTTC	CASRGLQGANEQYF	TRBD1	TRBV6-5	TRBJ2-7	NA
TGTGCCATCCCGAGAGATACGCAGTATTTT	CAIPRDTQYF	NA	TRBV7-9	TRBJ2-3	NA
TGTGCCAGCAGCCGAGGGGGGGTGGGGACTGAAGCTTTCTTT	CASSRGGVGTEAFF	NA	TRBV7-9	TRBJ1-1	NA
TGCGCCAGCAGAATAGCGGGAGTAGCAGATACGCAGTATTTT	CASRIAGVADTQYF	TRBD2	TRBV5-1	TRBJ2-3	NA
TGTGCCAGCAGTGAAGAACAGGATCAGCCCCAGCATTTT	CASSEEQDQPQHF	NA	TRBV2	TRBJ1-5	NA
TGCGCCAGCAGCTTACGGCTAGCTAGCTCCTACAATGAGCAGTTCTTC	CASSLRLASSYNEQFF	NA	TRBV5-1	TRBJ2-1	NA
TGTGCCAGCAGCCGTTATCCAGGGGAAGGAGGCTACACCTTC	CASSRYPGEGGYTF	NA	TRBV11-2	TRBJ1-2	NA
TGCGCCAGCAGCTTGAGGCAGGGGAACACTGAAGCTTTCTTT	CASSLRQGNTEAFF	NA	TRBV5-1	TRBJ1-1	NA
TGTGCCAGCAGTTCAATTTCAAATCAGCCCCAGCATTTT	CASSSISNQPQHF	NA	TRBV6-5	TRBJ1-5	NA
TGTGCCAGCAGTTTACGAGGGGGCAGGGGTGAAGCTTTCTTT	CASSLRGGRGEAFF	TRBD1	TRBV28	TRBJ1-1	NA
TGCAGCGTTGGGGCCCTTGCGCGAAGGCCGAACACTGAAGCTTTCTTT	CSVGALARRPNTEAFF	NA	TRBV29-1	TRBJ1-1	NA
TGCGCCAGCAGCTCAGTAACCGGCCAGGGTGAGCAGTTCTTC	CASSSVTGQGEQFF	NA	TRBV5-1	TRBJ2-1	NA
TGTGCCAGCAGCTACCGGACTGGGGATGAGCAGTTCTTC	CASSYRTGDEQFF	NA	TRBV11-2	TRBJ2-1	NA
TGTGCCAGCTCACCACCAACTAGCAATGAGCAGTTCTTC	CASSPPTSNEQFF	NA	TRBV18	TRBJ2-1	few
TGTGCCTGGAGAGGGACTGCAGTTGTTGAAGCTTTCTTT	CAWRGTAVVEAFF	NA	TRBV30	TRBJ1-1	NA
TGCGCCAGCAGCCAAGGGGGGGGGACCTCCACAGATACGCAGTATTTT	CASSQGGGTSTDTQYF	TRBD2	TRBV4-1	TRBJ2-3	NA
TGCAGCGTTGAGATGCCGGGGAGCTCCTACGAGCAGTACTTC	CSVEMPGSSYEQYF	NA	TRBV29-1	TRBJ2-7	NA
TGTGCCAGCAGCCCGGGCGGGAATTTGAACACTGAAGCTTTCTTT	CASSPGGNLNTEAFF	NA	TRBV9	TRBJ1-1	NA
TGTGCCAGTAGTAGACAGGGTCCCACTGAAGCTTTCTTT	CASSRQGPTEAFF	TRBD1	TRBV19	TRBJ1-1	NA
TGTGCCAGTTCGGGACAAGGGATAGGTGGGGAGCTGTTTTTT	CASSGQGIGGELFF	NA	TRBV19	TRBJ2-2	NA
TGTGCCAGCAGCTTCGGCTCAGGGGATACCCACGAGCAGTACTTC	CASSFGSGDTHEQYF	NA	TRBV7-9	TRBJ2-7	NA
TGTGCCAGCAGTGGGGACAGGGGGCTTTTTTTGGTCGGCGATGAGCAGTTCTTC	CASSGDRGLFLVGDEQFF	TRBD1	TRBV6-1	TRBJ2-1	NA
TGTGCCAGTAGTGGACTAGCGGGAGGGCCTCGGAATGAGCAGTTCTTC	CASSGLAGGPRNEQFF	TRBD2	TRBV19	TRBJ2-1	few
TGTGCCAGTAGCCCGGGTTCCGTTCCTCAGCCCCAGCATTTT	CASSPGSVPQPQHF	NA	TRBV19	TRBJ1-5	NA
TGTGCCAGCAGTCGACAGGGAAACGAGCAGTACTTC	CASSRQGNEQYF	TRBD1	TRBV6-6	TRBJ2-7	NA
TGTGCCATCAGTGAATTTGGGGCAGCTGGGGCCAACGTCCTGACTTTC	CAISEFGAAGANVLTF	NA	TRBV10-3	TRBJ2-6	NA
TGTGCCTGGAGTGGGGGGCACAAGAGTCAGCCCCAGCATTTT	CAWSGGHKSQPQHF	NA	TRBV30	TRBJ1-5	few
TGTGCCAGCAGCTTAGCGCGACAGGGAAAAGAGCAGTTCTTC	CASSLARQGKEQFF	TRBD1	TRBV13	TRBJ2-1	few
TGTGCCAGTAGTATTAGGCAGGGGAGCTACAATGAGCAGTTCTTC	CASSIRQGSYNEQFF	NA	TRBV19	TRBJ2-1	NA
TGTGCCAGCAGAGGGTTACAGGGCTACGAGCAGTACTTC	CASRGLQGYEQYF	NA	TRBV4-2	TRBJ2-7	once
TGTGCCAGCAGCTTAGTGGTACTAGCGGGAGGGCATGAGCAGTTCTTC	CASSLVVLAGGHEQFF	TRBD2	TRBV7-2	TRBJ2-1	NA
TGTGCCAGCAGCTTAGCCTCTCGGCGGAGGGCTAATGAAAAACTGTTTTTT	CASSLASRRRANEKLFF	NA	TRBV7-8	TRBJ1-4	NA
TGTGCCTGGAGCCCCCTGGGGGGGTTGAACACTGAAGCTTTCTTT	CAWSPLGGLNTEAFF	NA	TRBV30	TRBJ1-1	NA
TGTGCCAGCAGCGGCTGGAGGGTTCCTAGCGCCCCTTCTTGGGGAGATACGCAGTATTTT	CASSGWRVPSAPSWGDTQYF	NA	TRBV2	TRBJ2-3	NA
TGTGCCAGCAGTCCCAGACAGGGGGGGCGCGAAAAACTGTTTTTT	CASSPRQGGREKLFF	TRBD1	TRBV2	TRBJ1-4	NA
TGTGCCAGCAGTTACACACAGGGATCCGGGGCCAACGTCCTGACTTTC	CASSYTQGSGANVLTF	NA	TRBV28	TRBJ2-6	NA
TGTGCCAGCAGCTTAGCCAGTCTCTACAATGAGCAGTTCTTC	CASSLASLYNEQFF	NA	TRBV7-3	TRBJ2-1	once
TGCGCCAGCAGTGAACGGGGGGCGCTTTACGAGCAGTACTTC	CASSERGALYEQYF	NA	TRBV10-1	TRBJ2-7	NA
TGTGCCAGCAGCGGATCTAGCGGGACCTACAATGAGCAGTTCTTC	CASSGSSGTYNEQFF	TRBD2	TRBV9	TRBJ2-1	few
TGTGCCGGCGAGGGGGGACAGGCTAAGGGGAGCAATCAGCCCCAGCATTTT	CAGEGGQAKGSNQPQHF	TRBD1	TRBV19	TRBJ1-5	NA
TGTGCCAGCAGGGGGGGGCTTCCGAACACCGGGGAGCTGTTTTTT	CASRGGLPNTGELFF	NA	TRBV2	TRBJ2-2	NA
TGTGCCAGCAGTTACTCCAGGGGGCGGGGCACTGAAGCTTTCTTT	CASSYSRGRGTEAFF	TRBD1	TRBV6-6	TRBJ1-1	NA
TGCAGCGTTGAAGAGGCAGGGGTTTACGAGCAGTACTTC	CSVEEAGVYEQYF	NA	TRBV29-1	TRBJ2-7	NA
TGCGCCAGCAGCCAAGAAGTCGACTGGGTTCAGCGTGAGCAGTTCTTC	CASSQEVDWVQREQFF	NA	TRBV4-3	TRBJ2-1	NA